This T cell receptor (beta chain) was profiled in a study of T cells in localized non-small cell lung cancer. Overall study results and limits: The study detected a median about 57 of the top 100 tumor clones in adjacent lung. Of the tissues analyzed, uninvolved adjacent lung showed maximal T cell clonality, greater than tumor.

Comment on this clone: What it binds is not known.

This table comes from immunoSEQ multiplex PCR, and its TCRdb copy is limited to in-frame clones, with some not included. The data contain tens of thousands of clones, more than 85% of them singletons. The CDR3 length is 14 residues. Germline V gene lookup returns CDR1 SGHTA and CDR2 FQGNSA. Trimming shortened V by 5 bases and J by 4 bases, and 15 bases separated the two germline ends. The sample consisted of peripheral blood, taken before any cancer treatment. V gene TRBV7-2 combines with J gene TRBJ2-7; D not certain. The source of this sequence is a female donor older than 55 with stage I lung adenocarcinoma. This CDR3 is CASSLGRVLYEQYF. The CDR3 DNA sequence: TGTGCCAGCAGCCTGGGAAGGGTTCTGTACGAGCAGTACTTC.